One and the same sample provided the 12 T cell receptor beta chains below, sequenced in a study of shared clonotypes between healthy human individuals. Here immunoSEQ multiplex PCR was the method, and the copy in TCRdb shows in-frame clones only, minus some. The sample shows 2 million to 2.5 million clones, just over 90% of them seen only once. Sequencing was performed on naive CD4+ T cells from PBMCs. Subset reported: CD45RA+ positively selected. These receptor sequences come from a man younger than 35 in good health. Some clones in this sample may be carry-over from other donors' samples.

The V gene is TRBV21-1, the J gene TRBJ2-2. TRBV21-1 is a pseudogene segment. The CDR3 spans 16 residues. CDR3 nucleotide sequence: TGTGCCAGCAGCAAAGGTGAAGGGAATCACACCGGGGAGCTGTTTTTT. Protein sequence: CASSKGEGNHTGELFF.

This chain links TRBV19 with TRBJ2-3; TRBD2 matches at 10 bases. This CDR3 is 17 amino acids long. Germline assignment: CDR1 LNHDA and CDR2 SQIVND (reference sequence). V shed 5 bases and J 4 bases; nucleotides not matched to a gene: 12. This CDR3 reads CASSLAGVIGRADTQYF. The CDR3 DNA follows: TGTGCCAGTAGTCTAGCGGGAGTCATTGGGCGGGCAGATACGCAGTATTTT.

This clone appeared once. The CDR3 protein is CASSPPRRGLQTEAFF. DNA for the CDR3: TGTGCCAGCAGCCCCCCGCGGAGGGGGCTGCAGACTGAAGCTTTCTTT. V and J are TRBV6-6 and TRBJ1-1; 7 bases are shared with TRBD1. The J segment lost 5 bases and the V segment lost 6 bases, leaving 15 bases of the junction unmatched. CDR3 length equals 16 residues. Germline assignment: CDR1 MNHNY and CDR2 SVGAGI (reference sequence).

V and J are TRBV7-2 and TRBJ2-3, with unresolved D. The CDR3 contains 15 residues. Germline lookup yields CDR1 SGHTA and CDR2 FQGNSA. V lost 0 bases to trimming and J lost 4 bases, with 11 bases between them. The CDR3 DNA follows: TGTGCCAGCAGCTTAGCGTTAAAGGCACCAGATACGCAGTATTTT. It codes for CASSLALKAPDTQYF. Looking up the rest from reference TRBV7-2 and TRBJ2-3 gives the full variable domain: GAGVSQSPSNKVTEKGKDVELRCDPISGHTALYWYRQSLGQGLEFLIYFQGNSAPDKSGLPSDRFSAERTGGSVSTLTIQRTQQEDSAVYLCASSLALKAPDTQYFGPGTRLTVL.

The chain couples TRBV6-1 to TRBJ2-1, with 13 positions matching TRBD2. Per the germline V gene, CDR1 is MNHNS and CDR2 is SASEGT. The V gene end was trimmed by 6 bases and the J gene end by 4 bases; junction bases not matched to a gene: 3. The CDR3 loop spans 15 amino acids. CDR3 amino acids: CASSKGLAGYNEQFF. CDR3 nucleotide sequence: TGTGCCAGCAGCAAGGGACTAGCGGGGTACAATGAGCAGTTCTTC.

This sequence joins TRBV11-3 and TRBJ2-7; the match to TRBD1 covers 7 bases. CDR1 is SGHNT, CDR2 YENEEA, per germline. The trim removed 5 bases at V and 4 bases at J, leaving 5 bases unmatched. CDR3 size: 13 residues. In DNA form, the CDR3 reads TGTGCCAGCAGCCGGGGACAGCGATACGAGCAGTACTTC. Translation gives CASSRGQRYEQYF. Variable domain in full (rest from reference TRBV11-3 and TRBJ2-7): EAGVVQSPRYKIIEKKQPVAFWCNPISGHNTLYWYLQNLGQGPELLIRYENEEAVDDSQLPKDRFSAERLKGVDSTLKIQPAELGDSAVYLCASSRGQRYEQYFGPGTRLTVT.

V gene TRBV6-5 combines with J gene TRBJ1-4, with a tentative D call TRBD1 (5 bases). The CDR3 is 15 amino acids. With 1 base removed from V and 4 bases from J, the gap between germline ends came to 10 bases. Germline CDR1 is MNHEY and CDR2 is SVGAGI. The CDR3 bases are TGTGCCAGCAGTTACTTCCAGGGAGATAATGAAAAACTGTTTTTT. Translation gives CASSYFQGDNEKLFF.

J is TRBJ1-5 and V is TRBV2; 7 bases agree with TRBD1. Germline assignment: CDR1 SNHLY and CDR2 FYNNEI. After removal of 6 bases from V and 4 bases from J, the junction contained 3 bases not matched to a gene. CDR3 length equals 13 residues. The CDR3 DNA is TGTGCCAGCAGGGGACAGTTTAATCAGCCCCAGCATTTT. This sequence encodes CASRGQFNQPQHF.

The chain joins TRBV5-4 to TRBJ1-3; 8 bases match TRBD1. This CDR3 has 15 amino acids. The germline CDR1 and CDR2 sequences are SGHNT and YYREEE (reference sequence). The J segment lost 0 bases and the V segment lost 5 bases, leaving 4 bases of the junction unmatched. CDR3 bases: TGTGCCAGCAGACCCGACAGGGGCTCTGGAAACACCATATATTTT. Translation gives CASRPDRGSGNTIYF.

About this clone itself: The same CDR3 also results from other DNA sequences found in this sample. The J gene is TRBJ2-5, the V gene TRBV5-1, with TRBD1 matching 7 bases. Germline V gene lookup returns CDR1 SGHRS and CDR2 YFSETQ. CDR3 length: 15 residues. V lost 0 bases, J lost 2 bases, and 4 bases stayed unmatched. CDR3 bases: TGCGCCAGCAGCTTGGTGGCAGGGGGACAAGAGACCCAGTACTTC. Its translation: CASSLVAGGQETQYF.

The chain recombines TRBV5-1 with TRBJ2-2, with D perhaps matching TRBD2 (5 bases). The CDR3 loop spans 17 amino acids. The V gene lost 0 bases and the J gene lost 6 bases, with 18 bases spanning the gap. Germline V gene lookup returns CDR1 SGHRS and CDR2 YFSETQ. The CDR3 loop is CASSLAGVRAQSGELFF. CDR3 nucleotides: TGCGCCAGCAGCTTGGCTGGCGTGAGGGCTCAGTCCGGGGAGCTGTTTTTT. Variable domain in full (rest from reference TRBV5-1 and TRBJ2-2): KAGVTQTPRYLIKTRGQQVTLSCSPISGHRSVSWYQQTPGQGLQFLFEYFSETQRNKGNFPGRFSGRQFSNSRSEMNVSTLELGDSALYLCASSLAGVRAQSGELFFGEGSRLTVL.

This clone was recorded only once. The V call is TRBV6-5, the J call TRBJ1-4; D perhaps matches TRBD1 (5 bases). This CDR3 comprises 13 residues. Trimming cost V 7 bases and J 10 bases, with 16 bases left between them. CDR1 is MNHEY, CDR2 SVGAGI, per germline. CDR3 residues: CASNRGEMGKLFF. For the CDR3, the DNA is TGTGCCAGCAACCGAGGGGAAATGGGAAAACTGTTTTTT.